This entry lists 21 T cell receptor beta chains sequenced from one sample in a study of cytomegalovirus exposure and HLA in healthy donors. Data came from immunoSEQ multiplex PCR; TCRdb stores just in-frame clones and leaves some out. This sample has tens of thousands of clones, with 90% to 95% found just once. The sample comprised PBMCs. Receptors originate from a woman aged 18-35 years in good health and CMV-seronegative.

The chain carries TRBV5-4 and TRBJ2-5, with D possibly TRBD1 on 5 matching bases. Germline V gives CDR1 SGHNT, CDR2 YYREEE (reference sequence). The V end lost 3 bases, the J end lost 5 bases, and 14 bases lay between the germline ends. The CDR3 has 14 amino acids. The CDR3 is CASSSREIGETQYF. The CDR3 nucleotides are TGTGCCAGCAGCTCCAGGGAAATCGGGGAGACCCAGTACTTC.

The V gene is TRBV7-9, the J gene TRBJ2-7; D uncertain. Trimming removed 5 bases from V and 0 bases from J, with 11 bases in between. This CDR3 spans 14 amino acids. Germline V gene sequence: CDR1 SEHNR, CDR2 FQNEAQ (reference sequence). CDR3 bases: TGTGCCAGCAGCACCCAGGAAAGCTCCTACGAGCAGTACGTC. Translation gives CASSTQESSYEQYV.

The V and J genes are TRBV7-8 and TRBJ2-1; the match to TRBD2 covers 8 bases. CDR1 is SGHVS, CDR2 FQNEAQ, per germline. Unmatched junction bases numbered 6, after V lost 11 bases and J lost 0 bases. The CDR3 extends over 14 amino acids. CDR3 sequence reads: CAGGAGGSYNEQFF. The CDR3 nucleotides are TGTGCCGGCGGGGCGGGGGGCTCCTACAATGAGCAGTTCTTC.

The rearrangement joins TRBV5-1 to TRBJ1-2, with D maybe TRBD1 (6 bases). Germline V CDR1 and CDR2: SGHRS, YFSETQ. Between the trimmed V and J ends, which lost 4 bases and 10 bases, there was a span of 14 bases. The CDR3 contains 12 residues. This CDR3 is CASSIEYRDYTF. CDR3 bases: TGCGCCAGCAGCATAGAGTACAGGGACTACACCTTC.

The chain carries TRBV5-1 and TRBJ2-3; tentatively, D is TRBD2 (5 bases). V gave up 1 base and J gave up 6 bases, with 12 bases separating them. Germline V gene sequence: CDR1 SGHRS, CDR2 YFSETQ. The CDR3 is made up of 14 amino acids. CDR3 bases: TGCGCCAGCAGCTTGAGTTCCGGGGAGGATACGCAGTATTTT. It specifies CASSLSSGEDTQYF. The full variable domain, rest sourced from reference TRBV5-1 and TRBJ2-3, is KAGVTQTPRYLIKTRGQQVTLSCSPISGHRSVSWYQQTPGQGLQFLFEYFSETQRNKGNFPGRFSGRQFSNSRSEMNVSTLELGDSALYLCASSLSSGEDTQYFGPGTRLTVL.

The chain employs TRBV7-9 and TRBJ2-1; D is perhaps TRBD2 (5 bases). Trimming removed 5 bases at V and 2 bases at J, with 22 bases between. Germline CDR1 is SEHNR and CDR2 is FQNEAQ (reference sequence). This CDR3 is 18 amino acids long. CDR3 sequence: CASSPLFAREAPYNEQFF. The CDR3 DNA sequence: TGTGCCAGCAGCCCCTTATTCGCGAGGGAAGCACCCTACAATGAGCAGTTCTTC.

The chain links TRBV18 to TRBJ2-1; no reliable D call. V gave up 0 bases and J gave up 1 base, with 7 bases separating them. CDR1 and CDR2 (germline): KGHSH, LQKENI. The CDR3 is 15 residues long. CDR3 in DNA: TGTGCCAGCTCACCACCAGCGTCTTCCTACAATGAGCAGTTCTTC. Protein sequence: CASSPPASSYNEQFF.

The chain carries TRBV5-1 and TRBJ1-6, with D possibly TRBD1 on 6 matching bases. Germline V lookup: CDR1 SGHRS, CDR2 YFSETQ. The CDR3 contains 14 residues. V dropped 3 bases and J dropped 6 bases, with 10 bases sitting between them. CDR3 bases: TGCGCCAGCAGCTGGGGACAAATTAATTCACCCCTCCACTTT. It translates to CASSWGQINSPLHF.

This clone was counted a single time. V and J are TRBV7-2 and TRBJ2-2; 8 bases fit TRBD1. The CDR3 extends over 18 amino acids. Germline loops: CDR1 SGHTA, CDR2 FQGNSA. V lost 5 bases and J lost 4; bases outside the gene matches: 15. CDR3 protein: CASSSRGWGQDLTGELFF. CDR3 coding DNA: TGTGCCAGCAGCAGCAGGGGTTGGGGACAGGACCTCACCGGGGAGCTGTTTTTT. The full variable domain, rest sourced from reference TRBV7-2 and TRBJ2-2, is GAGVSQSPSNKVTEKGKDVELRCDPISGHTALYWYRQSLGQGLEFLIYFQGNSAPDKSGLPSDRFSAERTGGSVSTLTIQRTQQEDSAVYLCASSSRGWGQDLTGELFFGEGSRLTVL.

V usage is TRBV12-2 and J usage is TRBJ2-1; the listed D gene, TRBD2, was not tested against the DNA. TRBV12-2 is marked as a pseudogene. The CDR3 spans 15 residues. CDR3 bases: TGTGCAAGTCGTCGACTAGCGGGAGGGCCTGTTGAGCAGTTCTTC. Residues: CASRRLAGGPVEQFF.

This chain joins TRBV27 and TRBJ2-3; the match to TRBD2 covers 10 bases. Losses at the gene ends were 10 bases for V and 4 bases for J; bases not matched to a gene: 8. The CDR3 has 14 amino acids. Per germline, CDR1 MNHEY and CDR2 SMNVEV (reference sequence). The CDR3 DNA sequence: TGTGCCACCCAGTTAGCGGGAGGCGCAGATACGCAGTATTTT. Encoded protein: CATQLAGGADTQYF.

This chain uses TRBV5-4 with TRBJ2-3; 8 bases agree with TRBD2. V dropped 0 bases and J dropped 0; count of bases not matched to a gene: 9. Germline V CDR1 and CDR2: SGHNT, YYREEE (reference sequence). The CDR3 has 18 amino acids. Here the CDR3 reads CASSLVGLGPSSTDTQYF. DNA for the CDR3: TGTGCCAGCAGCTTGGTGGGACTAGGGCCTTCTAGCACAGATACGCAGTATTTT.

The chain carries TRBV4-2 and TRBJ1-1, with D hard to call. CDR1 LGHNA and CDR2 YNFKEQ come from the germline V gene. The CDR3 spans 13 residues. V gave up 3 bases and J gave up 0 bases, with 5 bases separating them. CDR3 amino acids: CASSQFLNTEAFF. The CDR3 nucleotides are TGTGCCAGCAGCCAGTTCTTGAACACTGAAGCTTTCTTT.

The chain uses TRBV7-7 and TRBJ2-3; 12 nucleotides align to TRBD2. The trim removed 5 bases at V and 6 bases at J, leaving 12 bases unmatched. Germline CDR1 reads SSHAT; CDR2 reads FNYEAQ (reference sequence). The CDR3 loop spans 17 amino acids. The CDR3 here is CASSPTLAGGPRDTQYF. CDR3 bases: TGTGCCAGCAGCCCAACACTAGCGGGAGGCCCCAGGGATACGCAGTATTTT.

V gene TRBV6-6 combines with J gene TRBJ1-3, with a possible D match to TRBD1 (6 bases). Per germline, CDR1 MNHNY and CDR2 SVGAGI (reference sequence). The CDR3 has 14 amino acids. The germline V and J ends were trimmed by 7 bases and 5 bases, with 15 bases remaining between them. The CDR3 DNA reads TGTGCCAGCAAAAAACAGGGTAAACGAAACACCATATATTTT. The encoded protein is CASKKQGKRNTIYF.

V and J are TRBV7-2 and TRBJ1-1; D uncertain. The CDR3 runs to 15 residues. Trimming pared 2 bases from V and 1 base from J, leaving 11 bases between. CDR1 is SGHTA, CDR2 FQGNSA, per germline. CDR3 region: CASSLWHGKNTEAFF. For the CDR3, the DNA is TGTGCCAGCAGCTTATGGCACGGGAAGAACACTGAAGCTTTCTTT.

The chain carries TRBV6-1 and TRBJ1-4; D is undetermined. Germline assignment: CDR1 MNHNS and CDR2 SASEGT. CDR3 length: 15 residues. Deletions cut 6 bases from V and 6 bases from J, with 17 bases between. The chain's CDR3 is CASRAPTGLDEKLFF. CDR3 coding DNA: TGTGCCAGCAGGGCCCCGACTGGTTTAGATGAAAAACTGTTTTTT.

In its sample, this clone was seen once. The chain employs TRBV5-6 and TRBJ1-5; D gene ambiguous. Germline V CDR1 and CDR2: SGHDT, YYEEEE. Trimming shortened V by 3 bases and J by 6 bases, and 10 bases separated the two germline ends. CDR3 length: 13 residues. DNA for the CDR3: TGTGCCAGCAGCTCAGCAGGAGGTCAGCCCCAGCATTTT. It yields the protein CASSSAGGQPQHF.

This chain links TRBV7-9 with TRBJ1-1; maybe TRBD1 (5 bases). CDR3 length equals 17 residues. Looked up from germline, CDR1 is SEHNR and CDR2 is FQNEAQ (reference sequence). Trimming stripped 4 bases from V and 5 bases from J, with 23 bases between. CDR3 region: CASSSIRSTENGTEAFF. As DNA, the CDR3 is TGTGCCAGCAGCTCCATCCGATCGACAGAAAACGGGACTGAAGCTTTCTTT. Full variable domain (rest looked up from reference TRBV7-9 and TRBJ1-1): DTGVSQNPRHKITKRGQNVTFRCDPISEHNRLYWYRQTLGQGPEFLTYFQNEAQLEKSRLLSDRFSAERPKGSFSTLEIQRTEQGDSAMYLCASSSIRSTENGTEAFFGQGTRLTVV.

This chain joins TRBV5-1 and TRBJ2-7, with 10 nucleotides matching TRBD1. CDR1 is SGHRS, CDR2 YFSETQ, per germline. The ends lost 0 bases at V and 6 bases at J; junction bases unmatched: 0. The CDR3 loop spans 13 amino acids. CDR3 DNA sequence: TGCGCCAGCAGCTTGGGGGACAGGGGCGAGCAGTACTTC. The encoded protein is CASSLGDRGEQYF.

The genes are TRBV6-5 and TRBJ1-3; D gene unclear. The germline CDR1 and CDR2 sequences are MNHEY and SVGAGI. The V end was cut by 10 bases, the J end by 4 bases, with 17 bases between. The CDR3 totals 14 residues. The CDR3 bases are TGTGCCACAGCGATCAGTTTAAACGGAAACACCATATATTTT. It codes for CATAISLNGNTIYF.